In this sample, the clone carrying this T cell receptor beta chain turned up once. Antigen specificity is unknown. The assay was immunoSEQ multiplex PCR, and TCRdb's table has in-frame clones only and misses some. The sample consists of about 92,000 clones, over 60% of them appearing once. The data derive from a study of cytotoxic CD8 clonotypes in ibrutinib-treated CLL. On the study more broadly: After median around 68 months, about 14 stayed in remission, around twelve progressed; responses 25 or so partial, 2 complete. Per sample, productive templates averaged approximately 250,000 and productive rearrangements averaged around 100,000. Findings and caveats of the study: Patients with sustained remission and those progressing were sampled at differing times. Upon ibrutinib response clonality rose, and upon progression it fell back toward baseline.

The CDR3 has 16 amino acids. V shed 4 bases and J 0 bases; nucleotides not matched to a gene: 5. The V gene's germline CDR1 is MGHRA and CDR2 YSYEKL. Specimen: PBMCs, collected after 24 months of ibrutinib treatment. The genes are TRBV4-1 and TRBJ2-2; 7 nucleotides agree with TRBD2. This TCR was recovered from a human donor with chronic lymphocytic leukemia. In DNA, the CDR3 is TGCGCCAGCAGCCCCATGGGGACTACGAACACCGGGGAGCTGTTTTTT. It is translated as CASSPMGTTNTGELFF.